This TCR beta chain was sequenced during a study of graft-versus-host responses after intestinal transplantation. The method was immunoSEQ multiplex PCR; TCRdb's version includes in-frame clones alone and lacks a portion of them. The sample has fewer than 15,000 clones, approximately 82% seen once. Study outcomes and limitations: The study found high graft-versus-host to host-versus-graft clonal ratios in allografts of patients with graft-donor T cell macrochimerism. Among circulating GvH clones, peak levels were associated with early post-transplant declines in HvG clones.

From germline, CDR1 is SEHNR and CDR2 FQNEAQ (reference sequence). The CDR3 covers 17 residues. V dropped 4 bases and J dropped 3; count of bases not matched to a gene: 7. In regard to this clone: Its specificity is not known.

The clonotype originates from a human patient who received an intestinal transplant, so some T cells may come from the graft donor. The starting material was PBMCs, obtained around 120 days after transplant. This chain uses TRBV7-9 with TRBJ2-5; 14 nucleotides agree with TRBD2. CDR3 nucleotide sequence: TGTGCCAGCAGCTATAGACTAGCGGGAGGGACTAAAGAGACCCAGTACTTC. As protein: CASSYRLAGGTKETQYF.